This T cell receptor beta chain was profiled in a study of shared clonotypes between healthy human individuals. Several immunoSEQ plates held equal portions of the genomic DNA taken from each subset. Using immunoSEQ multiplex PCR, the repertoire was profiled, and TCRdb retains in-frame clones only, with some absent. The sample records under 700,000 clones, approximately 95% being singletons. This CDR3 is built from 14 residues. V was cut by 6 bases and J by 10 bases, with 16 bases left in between. The V gene's germline CDR1 is MNHEY and CDR2 SMNVEV (reference sequence). This clone has just one count. Its specificity is unknown. Terminally differentiated effector memory CD45RA+ cells were excluded by CCR7 positive selection of CD45RO-negative cells. Study-level findings and limits: Clonotypes which were not shared had lower generation probabilities than clonotypes that all four donors shared.

The specimen was naive CD8+ T cells sorted from blood. The receptor was derived from a woman younger than 45 in good health. The chain recombines TRBV27 with TRBJ1-6, with D perhaps matching TRBD1 (6 bases). In nucleotides, the CDR3 is TGTGCCAGCAGCCCAAGACAGGTGGGATCACCCCTCCACTTT. It translates to CASSPRQVGSPLHF.